The rows below give T cell receptor beta chains drawn from one sample of a study of identical twins. TCRdb recomputed calls from the 5' RACE reads with MiXCR, one row per CDR3 protein. Of about 570,000 distinct CDR3 sequences detected, over 8.5% appear once; the ten largest clones hold around 3.1%. Another study also made use of these data, one on yellow fever vaccine responses in identical twins.

Sequencing input: PBMCs. These receptors were collected from a woman aged 18-29 years in good health. The CDR3 runs from the conserved cysteine through the conserved F or W. A D gene is named only where the DNA matches it firmly. Size is stated for part of the rows, as once, few or many counts, or as a class when the clone is expanded.

D	size	J	V	CDR3	DNA
-	few	TRBJ2-2	TRBV4-2	CASSPIVGETGELFF	TGTGCCAGCAGCCCCATAGTGGGGGAGACCGGGGAGCTGTTTTTT
TRBD1	many	TRBJ2-7	TRBV3-1	CASSSMGQAHEQYF	TGTGCCAGCAGCTCTATGGGACAGGCCCACGAGCAGTACTTC
-	many	TRBJ2-1	TRBV5-6	CASSLAGGSSYNEQFF	TGTGCCAGCAGCTTGGCCGGCGGTTCCTCCTACAATGAGCAGTTCTTC
TRBD2	many	TRBJ2-2	TRBV4-3	CASSPGLAGTATGELFF	TGCGCCAGCAGCCCGGGACTAGCGGGAACGGCCACCGGGGAGCTGTTTTTT
TRBD2	-	TRBJ2-7	TRBV27	CASSLLGLAEGAYEQYF	TGTGCCAGCAGTCTTCTTGGGCTAGCGGAAGGTGCGTACGAGCAGTACTTC
TRBD2	-	TRBJ2-3	TRBV7-3	CASSLTPRGGMNTQYF	TGTGCCAGCAGCTTAACGCCGCGGGGGGGCATGAATACGCAGTATTTT
TRBD2	few	TRBJ2-3	TRBV7-1	CASSSSVLRDGEDRDYIGDTQYF	TGTGCCAGCAGCTCCTCTGTTCTCCGGGACGGAGAGGACCGGGACTACATCGGAGATACGCAGTATTTT
-	many	TRBJ2-4	TRBV27	CASSLSRQQNIQYF	TGTGCCAGCAGTTTATCTAGACAGCAAAACATTCAGTACTTC
TRBD2	-	TRBJ2-3	TRBV4-3	CASSPAPGLGVGTDTQYF	TGCGCCAGCAGCCCCGCCCCCGGACTAGGGGTTGGCACAGATACGCAGTATTTT
TRBD2	many	TRBJ2-2	TRBV9	CASSVGLAGGTGELFF	TGTGCCAGCAGCGTGGGACTAGCGGGGGGCACCGGGGAGCTGTTTTTT
-	many	TRBJ2-3	TRBV5-1	CASLEPPGGPITDTQYF	TGCGCCAGCCTAGAACCCCCCGGCGGGCCCATTACGGATACGCAGTATTTT
-	many	TRBJ2-7	TRBV5-1	CASSLFSESYEQYF	TGCGCCAGCAGCTTGTTCAGCGAGTCCTACGAGCAGTACTTC
TRBD2	few	TRBJ2-1	TRBV20-1	CSASGTSGRAFYNEQFF	TGCAGTGCTTCAGGGACTAGCGGGAGGGCCTTCTACAATGAGCAGTTCTTC
-	-	TRBJ2-5	TRBV6-2/TRBV6-3	CASSYSYRDFQETQYF	TGTGCCAGCAGTTACTCGTACCGGGACTTCCAAGAGACCCAGTACTTC
TRBD2	-	TRBJ2-3	TRBV6-1	CASAPPGRDPDTQYF	TGTGCCAGCGCCCCCCCCGGGAGGGACCCAGATACGCAGTATTTT
TRBD1	many	TRBJ2-7	TRBV5-1	CASSLGGTYEQYF	TGTGCCAGCAGCTTAGGGGGCACCTACGAGCAGTACTTC
-	-	TRBJ2-2	TRBV28	CASRQQTVATGELFF	TGTGCCAGCAGACAACAAACAGTCGCAACCGGGGAGCTGTTTTTT
-	few	TRBJ2-2	TRBV29-1	CSVDLLDTGELFF	TGCAGCGTTGACCTACTCGACACCGGGGAGCTGTTTTTT
TRBD2	-	TRBJ2-3	TRBV3-1	CASSNLGGSGRADTQYF	TGTGCCAGCAGCAATCTTGGAGGTAGCGGGAGGGCAGATACGCAGTATTTT
TRBD2	-	TRBJ2-6	TRBV15	CATSRALLAGGSGANVLTF	TGTGCCACCAGCAGAGCATTACTAGCGGGAGGTTCTGGGGCCAACGTCCTGACTTTC
-	few	TRBJ2-7	TRBV7-9	CASSSGSLLYEQYF	TGTGCCAGCAGCTCCGGGTCCCTTCTCTACGAGCAGTACTTC
-	-	TRBJ2-7	TRBV7-6	CASSLVAYYEQYF	TGTGCCAGCAGCTTAGTAGCTTATTACGAGCAGTACTTC
-	many	TRBJ2-3	TRBV21-1	CASSKVTSGVTDTQYF	TGTGCCAGCAGCAAAGTCACTAGCGGGGTAACAGATACGCAGTATTTT
-	many	TRBJ1-1	TRBV12-3/TRBV12-4	CASRLDSTMNTEAFF	TGTGCCAGCAGGTTGGACAGCACTATGAACACTGAAGCTTTCTTT
TRBD2	few	TRBJ2-1	TRBV6-1	CASSLGTSGALDEQFF	TGTGCCAGCAGCCTGGGGACTAGCGGGGCTTTGGATGAGCAGTTCTTC
TRBD2	-	TRBJ2-3	TRBV15	CATSRAVSPTSLSTDTQYF	TGTGCCACCAGCAGAGCCGTATCTCCGACTAGCCTTAGCACAGATACGCAGTATTTT
TRBD2	few	TRBJ2-1	TRBV6-1	CASSERQTSGGDNEQFF	TGTGCCAGCAGTGAACGTCAGACTAGCGGGGGAGACAATGAGCAGTTCTTC
-	-	TRBJ2-3	TRBV7-7	CASSQSEIDTQYF	TGTGCTAGCAGCCAAAGTGAGATAGATACGCAGTATTTT
-	few	TRBJ2-5	TRBV10-3	CAIKTGVGETQYF	TGTGCCATCAAGACGGGAGTCGGCGAGACCCAGTACTTC
-	few	TRBJ2-5	TRBV28	CASTVSPGLQETQYF	TGTGCCAGCACCGTAAGCCCCGGATTGCAAGAGACCCAGTACTTC
TRBD2	few	TRBJ2-3	TRBV14	CASSQVTGGPHGTQYF	TGTGCCAGCAGCCAAGTTACGGGAGGGCCTCACGGTACGCAGTATTTT
-	-	TRBJ2-5	TRBV7-9	CASTNPRALETQYF	TGTGCCAGCACCAACCCCAGGGCTCTGGAGACCCAGTACTTC
-	many	TRBJ2-5	TRBV5-1	CASSLGTVQETQYF	TGCGCCAGCAGCTTGGGGACAGTCCAAGAGACCCAGTACTTC
-	-	TRBJ2-7	TRBV10-2	CASRHPTSSHEQYF	TGCGCCAGCAGACACCCCACCTCTAGTCACGAGCAGTACTTC
TRBD2	many	TRBJ2-5	TRBV6-2/TRBV6-3	CASSRGLAGGETQYF	TGTGCCAGCAGTAGGGGACTAGCGGGAGGAGAGACCCAGTACTTC
-	few	TRBJ2-3	TRBV28	CASSFRDQSQWKRSTDTQYF	TGTGCCAGCAGTTTCCGGGATCAGTCCCAATGGAAGCGGAGCACAGATACGCAGTATTTT
-	few	TRBJ2-2	TRBV20-1	CSARLNTGELFF	TGCAGTGCTAGACTAAACACCGGGGAGCTGTTTTTT
-	many	TRBJ2-5	TRBV15	CATSLWTAQETQYF	TGTGCCACCAGCCTGTGGACAGCCCAAGAGACCCAGTACTTC
TRBD1	-	TRBJ1-1	TRBV20-1	CSARDPGRDRGNTEAFF	TGCAGTGCTAGAGATCCGGGACGGGACAGGGGGAACACTGAAGCTTTCTTT
-	few	TRBJ2-7	TRBV7-2	CASSLARQYEQYF	TGTGCCAGCAGCTTAGCACGGCAGTACGAGCAGTACTTC
TRBD2	many	TRBJ2-5	TRBV7-9	CASSYWLAGKETQYF	TGTGCCAGCAGCTACTGGCTAGCGGGCAAAGAGACCCAGTACTTC
-	-	TRBJ2-7	TRBV7-3	CASSLNPTGTYEQYF	TGTGCCAGCAGCTTAAATCCGACAGGTACCTACGAGCAGTACTTC
TRBD1	few	TRBJ2-7	TRBV11-2	CASSRGQSERSSYEQYF	TGTGCCAGCAGCCGGGGACAGTCCGAGCGCTCCTCCTACGAGCAGTACTTC
-	many	TRBJ2-3	TRBV29-1	CSAPGPYLTQYF	TGCAGCGCACCCGGACCATATCTTACGCAGTATTTT
-	many	TRBJ2-2	TRBV27	CASSLFVGHLNTGELFF	TGTGCCAGCAGTTTATTTGTTGGACACCTGAATACCGGGGAGCTGTTTTTT
-	many	TRBJ1-2	TRBV6-1	CASRLSPTGGYTF	TGTGCCAGCAGGTTGTCTCCAACCGGGGGCTACACCTTC
TRBD1	many	TRBJ1-1	TRBV5-1	CASSEDRGRWAFF	TGCGCCAGCAGCGAGGACAGGGGGCGGTGGGCTTTCTTT
TRBD1	many	TRBJ2-1	TRBV12-3/TRBV12-4	CASSRGQGSYNEQFF	TGTGCCAGCAGCCGCGGACAGGGTTCCTACAATGAGCAGTTCTTC